This is a list of T cell receptor beta chains from one sample in a study of T cells in Graves' hyperthyroidism and ophthalmopathy. One entry per CDR3 protein results from TCRdb running MiXCR on the multiplex PCR reads. Of 550,000 to 600,000 distinct CDR3 sequences detected, 13% to 15% appear once; the ten largest clones hold roughly 7.1%. The specimen was blood. Receptors originate from a woman aged 18-29 years with Graves' ophthalmopathy. The CDR3 runs from the conserved cysteine through the conserved F or W. Each record gives: D gene, J gene, V gene, clone size, CDR3 DNA, CDR3 protein. A D gene is named only where the DNA matches it firmly. Clone size is stated in some rows and not others, as once, few, many or a class when expanded.

D: NA
J: TRBJ1-1
V: TRBV7-3
size: many
DNA: TGTGCCAGCAGCTGGGGCCACGGGGACACTGAAGCTTTCTTT
CDR3: CASSWGHGDTEAFF

D: TRBD1
J: TRBJ2-7
V: TRBV11-3
size: many
DNA: TGTGCCAGCAGCTCCCCCGGATTCAGGGGGCTGAACGAGCAGTACTTC
CDR3: CASSSPGFRGLNEQYF

D: TRBD2
J: TRBJ2-3
V: TRBV5-8
size: once
DNA: TGTGCCAGCAGCTCACCTAGCGGGATTACAGATACGCAGTATTTT
CDR3: CASSSPSGITDTQYF

D: NA
J: TRBJ2-6
V: TRBV27
size: few
DNA: TGTGCCAGCAGTTTTACTACTGGGGCCAACGTCCTGACTTTC
CDR3: CASSFTTGANVLTF

D: NA
J: TRBJ2-3
V: TRBV27
size: NA
DNA: TGTGCCAGCAGTTGGGGGTTTGGTATAACAGATACGCAGTATTTT
CDR3: CASSWGFGITDTQYF

D: TRBD1
J: TRBJ2-4
V: TRBV28
size: many
DNA: TGTGCCAGCAGTTTGCAACAGGGGCCCCGGGGCAAAAACATTCAGTACTTC
CDR3: CASSLQQGPRGKNIQYF

D: TRBD1
J: TRBJ1-5
V: TRBV20-1
size: many
DNA: TGCAGTGCTACCCCCGGGACAGGGATTCAGCCCCAGCATTTT
CDR3: CSATPGTGIQPQHF

D: TRBD1
J: TRBJ2-3
V: TRBV19
size: NA
DNA: TGTGCCAGTAGTGCGGACGGACAGGGGGCGACAGATACGCAGTATTTT
CDR3: CASSADGQGATDTQYF

D: NA
J: TRBJ2-1
V: TRBV4-1
size: few
DNA: TGTGCCAGCAGCCAAGATGGGGCGGGATATACTCTACTGGGTGAGCAGTTCTTC
CDR3: CASSQDGAGYTLLGEQFF

D: TRBD2
J: TRBJ2-1
V: TRBV5-1
size: few
DNA: TGCGCCAGCAGCTTGGCGGGACTAGCGGGATTTTACAATGAGCAGTTCTTC
CDR3: CASSLAGLAGFYNEQFF

D: NA
J: TRBJ2-7
V: TRBV5-1
size: many
DNA: TGCGCCAGCAGCTTGCAAGGCCTGTCCCGAGACGAGCAGTACTTC
CDR3: CASSLQGLSRDEQYF

D: NA
J: TRBJ2-3
V: TRBV12-3/TRBV12-4
size: many
DNA: TGTGCCAGCAGCTCCGTTTGGGGGACAAGCACAGATACGCAGTATTTT
CDR3: CASSSVWGTSTDTQYF

D: NA
J: TRBJ1-1
V: TRBV27
size: many
DNA: TGTGCCAGCAGTTTGGGTGCAGGGCTCTGGACTGAAGCTTTCTTT
CDR3: CASSLGAGLWTEAFF

D: NA
J: TRBJ2-1
V: TRBV11-3
size: many
DNA: TGTGCCAGCAGCCAGGGGTGGTCCTACAATGAGCAGTTCTTC
CDR3: CASSQGWSYNEQFF

D: NA
J: TRBJ1-5
V: TRBV27
size: few
DNA: TGTGCCAGCAGTCCCAATGAGTTCAATCAGCCCCAGCATTTT
CDR3: CASSPNEFNQPQHF

D: TRBD2
J: TRBJ2-7
V: TRBV6-1
size: NA
DNA: TGTGCCAGCAGCCGGCACCGGACTAGCGGGAGCTCCTACGAGCAGTACTTC
CDR3: CASSRHRTSGSSYEQYF

D: TRBD1
J: TRBJ1-2
V: TRBV5-1
size: NA
DNA: TGCGCCAGCAGACAACGGCCAGGGGGCGAATTTAGCGGCTACACCTTC
CDR3: CASRQRPGGEFSGYTF

D: NA
J: TRBJ1-5
V: TRBV27
size: many
DNA: TGTGCCAGCAGTCCGAGCGCGGGCGATAGCAATCAGCCCCAGCATTTT
CDR3: CASSPSAGDSNQPQHF

D: TRBD2
J: TRBJ2-1
V: TRBV7-9
size: few
DNA: TGTGCCAGCAGCTTAAGTGGTAGCGGGAGCGTTTCCTACAATGAGCAGTTCTTC
CDR3: CASSLSGSGSVSYNEQFF

D: TRBD2
J: TRBJ2-1
V: TRBV2
size: many
DNA: TGTGCCAGCAGTGCCCCGGGACTAGCGGAATACAATGAGCAGTTCTTC
CDR3: CASSAPGLAEYNEQFF

D: TRBD1
J: TRBJ2-7
V: TRBV28
size: many
DNA: TGTGCCAGCAGTTCCCTAGGGACAGGGGCTTACGAGCAGTACTTC
CDR3: CASSSLGTGAYEQYF

D: TRBD2
J: TRBJ2-1
V: TRBV12-3/TRBV12-4
size: many
DNA: TGTGCCAGCAGTCGGTTTAGCGGGAGGGGATTTTACAATGAGCAGTTCTTC
CDR3: CASSRFSGRGFYNEQFF

D: TRBD1
J: TRBJ1-2
V: TRBV6-5
size: few
DNA: TGTGCCAGCAGTTACTCTTCGGGACAGGGACGCCTAGACTATGGCTACACCTTC
CDR3: CASSYSSGQGRLDYGYTF

D: NA
J: TRBJ2-3
V: TRBV12-3/TRBV12-4
size: many
DNA: TGTGCCAGCACCCTGGACGGAGATACGCAGTATTTT
CDR3: CASTLDGDTQYF

D: NA
J: TRBJ1-6
V: TRBV27
size: few
DNA: TGTGCCAGCAGTTTTTCGGCTAGGGATTTGGGGAGCTCCTATAATTCACCCCTCCACTTT
CDR3: CASSFSARDLGSSYNSPLHF

D: NA
J: TRBJ2-5
V: TRBV7-9
size: many
DNA: TGTGCCAGCAGCCCCCGAAGTCAAGCGGGAGAGACCCAGTACTTC
CDR3: CASSPRSQAGETQYF